This T cell receptor beta chain was identified during a study of CD8 T cells in Susac syndrome. With random hexamers, roughly 0.5 to 1 ug RNA was reverse transcribed. An immunoSEQ multiplex PCR amplified TCR beta CDR3 over 54 Vbeta and 13 Jbeta. TCRdb processed the immunoSEQ multiplex PCR reads anew with MiXCR; each CDR3 protein has one entry. The sample has approximately 50,000 distinct CDR3 sequences; 95% are singletons. Fulfillment of recently defined diagnostic criteria for definite or probable disease was shown by the patients with Susac syndrome. This CDR3 has 14 residues. Trimming took off 0 bases at V and 3 bases at J, with 8 bases between the two ends. Germline CDR1 and CDR2: SGDLS and YYNGEE. Study results and limitations: TCR sequencing and HLA analysis covered a relatively small number of individuals. Peak Susac CD8+ clonal expansion occurred in TEMRA cells and active patients.

Comment on this clonotype: Its antigen is still unknown.

The source of this sequence is a human donor with Susac syndrome. The J gene is TRBJ2-3, the V gene TRBV9; no definite D call. Sequenced input: CD8+ T cells from PBMCs. CDR3 DNA: TGTGCCAGCAGCGTAGTCTTGGGGACAGATACGCAGTATTTT. It specifies CASSVVLGTDTQYF.